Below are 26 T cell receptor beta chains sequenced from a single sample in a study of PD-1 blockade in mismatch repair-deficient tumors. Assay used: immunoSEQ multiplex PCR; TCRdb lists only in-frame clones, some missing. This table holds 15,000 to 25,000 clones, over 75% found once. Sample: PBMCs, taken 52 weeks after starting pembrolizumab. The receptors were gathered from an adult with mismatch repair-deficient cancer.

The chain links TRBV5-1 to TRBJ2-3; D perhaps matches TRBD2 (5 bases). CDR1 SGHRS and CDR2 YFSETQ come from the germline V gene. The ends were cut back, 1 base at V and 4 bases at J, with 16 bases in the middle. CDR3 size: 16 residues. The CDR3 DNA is TGCGCCAGCAGCTTGAGCGGCGGCTCCTCGCCAGATACGCAGTATTTT. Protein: CASSLSGGSSPDTQYF. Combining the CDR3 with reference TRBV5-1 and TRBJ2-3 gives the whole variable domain KAGVTQTPRYLIKTRGQQVTLSCSPISGHRSVSWYQQTPGQGLQFLFEYFSETQRNKGNFPGRFSGRQFSNSRSEMNVSTLELGDSALYLCASSLSGGSSPDTQYFGPGTRLTVL.

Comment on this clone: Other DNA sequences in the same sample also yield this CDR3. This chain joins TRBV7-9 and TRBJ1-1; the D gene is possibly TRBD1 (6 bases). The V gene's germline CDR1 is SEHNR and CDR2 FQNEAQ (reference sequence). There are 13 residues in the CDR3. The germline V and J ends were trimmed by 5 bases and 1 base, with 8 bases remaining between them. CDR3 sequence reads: CASSRTANTEAFF. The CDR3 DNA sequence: TGTGCCAGCAGCCGGACAGCGAACACTGAAGCTTTCTTT.

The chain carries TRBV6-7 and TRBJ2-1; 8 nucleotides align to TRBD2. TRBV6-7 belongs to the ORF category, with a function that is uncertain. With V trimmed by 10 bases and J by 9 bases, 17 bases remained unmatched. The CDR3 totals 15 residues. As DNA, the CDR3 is TGTGCCACCCTGCGGGGTAGCGGGAAGGTCGGTGAGCAGTTCTTC. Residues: CATLRGSGKVGEQFF.

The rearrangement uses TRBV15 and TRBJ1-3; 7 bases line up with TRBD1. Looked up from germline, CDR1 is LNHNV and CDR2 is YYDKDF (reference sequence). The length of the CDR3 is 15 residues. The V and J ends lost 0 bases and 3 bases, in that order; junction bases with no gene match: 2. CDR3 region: CATSRDPGGGNTIYF. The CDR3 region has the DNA TGTGCCACCAGCAGAGATCCAGGGGGTGGAAACACCATATATTTT.

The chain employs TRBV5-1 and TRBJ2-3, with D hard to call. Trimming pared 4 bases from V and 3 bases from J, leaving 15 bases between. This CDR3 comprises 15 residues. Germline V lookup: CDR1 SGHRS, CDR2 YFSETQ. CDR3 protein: CASSHRLVGTDTQYF. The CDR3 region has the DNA TGCGCCAGCAGCCATCGTTTAGTTGGTACAGATACGCAGTATTTT.

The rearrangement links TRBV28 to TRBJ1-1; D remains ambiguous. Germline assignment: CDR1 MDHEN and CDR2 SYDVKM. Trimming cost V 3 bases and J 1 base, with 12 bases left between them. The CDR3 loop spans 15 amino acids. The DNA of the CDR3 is TGTGCCAGCAGTTTCCCGGACGCGGGGAACACTGAAGCTTTCTTT. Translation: CASSFPDAGNTEAFF.

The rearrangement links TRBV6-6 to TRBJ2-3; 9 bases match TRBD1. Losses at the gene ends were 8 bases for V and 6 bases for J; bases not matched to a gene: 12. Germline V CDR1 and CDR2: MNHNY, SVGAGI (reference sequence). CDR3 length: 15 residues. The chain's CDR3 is CASPPGTGSFDTQYF. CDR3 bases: TGTGCCAGCCCCCCCGGGACAGGGAGTTTCGATACGCAGTATTTT.

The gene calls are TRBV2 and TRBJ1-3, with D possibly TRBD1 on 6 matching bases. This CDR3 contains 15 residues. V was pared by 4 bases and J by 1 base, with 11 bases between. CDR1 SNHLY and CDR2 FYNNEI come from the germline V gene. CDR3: CASSVARGSGNTIYF. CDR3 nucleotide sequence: TGTGCCAGCAGTGTAGCCAGGGGTTCTGGAAACACCATATATTTT. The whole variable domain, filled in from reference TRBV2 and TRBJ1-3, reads EPEVTQTPSHQVTQMGQEVILRCVPISNHLYFYWYRQILGQKVEFLVSFYNNEISEKSEIFDDQFSVERPDGSNFTLKIRSTKLEDSAMYFCASSVARGSGNTIYFGEGSWLTVV.

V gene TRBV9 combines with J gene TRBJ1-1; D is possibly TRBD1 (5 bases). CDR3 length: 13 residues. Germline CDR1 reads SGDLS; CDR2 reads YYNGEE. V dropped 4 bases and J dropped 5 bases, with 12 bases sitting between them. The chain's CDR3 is CASSLAGNTEAFF. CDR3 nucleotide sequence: TGTGCCAGCAGCTTGGCAGGGAATACTGAAGCTTTCTTT. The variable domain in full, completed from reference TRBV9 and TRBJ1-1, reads DSGVTQTPKHLITATGQRVTLRCSPRSGDLSVYWYQQSLDQGLQFLIQYYNGEERAKGNILERFSAQQFPDLHSELNLSSLELGDSALYFCASSLAGNTEAFFGQGTRLTVV.

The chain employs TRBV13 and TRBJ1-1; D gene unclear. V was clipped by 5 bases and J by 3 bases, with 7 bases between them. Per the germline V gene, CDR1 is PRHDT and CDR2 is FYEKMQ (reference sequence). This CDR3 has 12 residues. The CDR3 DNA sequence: TGTGCCAGCAGCCTACGGGACACTGAAGCTTTCTTT. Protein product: CASSLRDTEAFF.

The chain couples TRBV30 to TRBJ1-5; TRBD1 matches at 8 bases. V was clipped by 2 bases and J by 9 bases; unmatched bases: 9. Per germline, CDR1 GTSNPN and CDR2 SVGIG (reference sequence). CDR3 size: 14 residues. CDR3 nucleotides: TGTGCCTGGAGTCCGCGACAGGGGAGTATGCCCCAGCATTTT. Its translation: CAWSPRQGSMPQHF.

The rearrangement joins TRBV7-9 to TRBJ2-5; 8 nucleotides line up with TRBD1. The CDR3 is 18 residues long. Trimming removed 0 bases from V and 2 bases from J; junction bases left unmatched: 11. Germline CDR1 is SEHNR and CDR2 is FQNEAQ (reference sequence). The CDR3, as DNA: TGTGCCAGCAGCTTAGCGGGGTTTTGGGACAGGAGACAAGAGACCCAGTACTTC. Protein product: CASSLAGFWDRRQETQYF.

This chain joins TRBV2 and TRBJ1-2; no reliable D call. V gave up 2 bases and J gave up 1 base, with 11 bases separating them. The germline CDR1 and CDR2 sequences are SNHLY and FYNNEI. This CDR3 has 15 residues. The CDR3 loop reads CASSETREYNYGYTF. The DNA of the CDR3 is TGTGCCAGCAGTGAAACGAGGGAGTATAACTATGGCTACACCTTC.

The CDR3 DNA reads as TGTGCCAGCAGCGAACTCGGGACTAGCATCGATACGCAGTATTTT. It encodes CASSELGTSIDTQYF. V and J are TRBV9 and TRBJ2-3; 9 nucleotides agree with TRBD2. The CDR3 consists of 15 residues. Germline V CDR1 and CDR2: SGDLS, YYNGEE. V was clipped by 3 bases and J by 6 bases; unmatched bases: 8.

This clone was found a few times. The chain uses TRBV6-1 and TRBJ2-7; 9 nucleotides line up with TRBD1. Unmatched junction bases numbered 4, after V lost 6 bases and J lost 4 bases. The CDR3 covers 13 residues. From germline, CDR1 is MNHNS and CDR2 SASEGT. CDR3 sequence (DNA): TGTGCCAGCAGCCGGGACAGGGCTTACGAGCAGTACTTC. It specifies CASSRDRAYEQYF.

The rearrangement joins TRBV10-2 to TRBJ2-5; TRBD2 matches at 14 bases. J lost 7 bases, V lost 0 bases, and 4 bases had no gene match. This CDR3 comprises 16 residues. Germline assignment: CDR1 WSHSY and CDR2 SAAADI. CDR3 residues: CASSESTSGRARTQYF. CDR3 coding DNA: TGCGCCAGCAGTGAGTCGACTAGCGGGAGGGCCAGGACCCAGTACTTC.

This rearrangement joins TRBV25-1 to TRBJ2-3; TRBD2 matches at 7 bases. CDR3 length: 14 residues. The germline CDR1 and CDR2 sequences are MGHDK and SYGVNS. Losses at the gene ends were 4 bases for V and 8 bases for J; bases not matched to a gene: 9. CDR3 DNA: TGTGCCAGCAGTGCCTCCGATACGGGGGGTACGCAGTATTTT. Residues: CASSASDTGGTQYF.

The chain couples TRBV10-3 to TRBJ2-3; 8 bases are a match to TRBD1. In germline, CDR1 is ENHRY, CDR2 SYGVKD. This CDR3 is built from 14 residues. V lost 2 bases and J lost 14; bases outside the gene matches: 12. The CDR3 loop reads CAISELETGTGLYF. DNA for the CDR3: TGTGCCATCAGTGAGCTTGAGACCGGGACAGGTTTGTATTTT.

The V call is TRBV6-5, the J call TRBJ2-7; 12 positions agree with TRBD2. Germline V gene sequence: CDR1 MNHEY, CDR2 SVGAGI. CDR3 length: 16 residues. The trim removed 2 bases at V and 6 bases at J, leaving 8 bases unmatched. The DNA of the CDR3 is TGTGCCAGCAGTTACACACCGGGACTAGCGGGTCGCGAGCAGTACTTC. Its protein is CASSYTPGLAGREQYF.

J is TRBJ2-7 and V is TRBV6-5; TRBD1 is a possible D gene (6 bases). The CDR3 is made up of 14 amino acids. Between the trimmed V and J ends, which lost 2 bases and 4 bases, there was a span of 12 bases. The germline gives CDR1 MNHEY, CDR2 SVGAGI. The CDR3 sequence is CASSYRAGVYEQYF. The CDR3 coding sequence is TGTGCCAGCAGTTACCGGGCAGGGGTTTACGAGCAGTACTTC.

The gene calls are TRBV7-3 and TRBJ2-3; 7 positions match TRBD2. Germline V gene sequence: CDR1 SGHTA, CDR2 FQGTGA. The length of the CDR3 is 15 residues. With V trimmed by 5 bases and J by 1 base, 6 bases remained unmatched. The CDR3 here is CASSISSGGTDTQYF. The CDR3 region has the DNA TGTGCCAGCAGCATCTCTAGCGGAGGCACAGATACGCAGTATTTT.

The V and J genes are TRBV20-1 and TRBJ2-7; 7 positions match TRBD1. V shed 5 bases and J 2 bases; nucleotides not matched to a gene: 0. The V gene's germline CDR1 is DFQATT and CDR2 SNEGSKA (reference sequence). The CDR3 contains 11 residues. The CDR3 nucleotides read TGCAGTGCTGGGACAGCCTACGAGCAGTACTTC. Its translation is CSAGTAYEQYF.

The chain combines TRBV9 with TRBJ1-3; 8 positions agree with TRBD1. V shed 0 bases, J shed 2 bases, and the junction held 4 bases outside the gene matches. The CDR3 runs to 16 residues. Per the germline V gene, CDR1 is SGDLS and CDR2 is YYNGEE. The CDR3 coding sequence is TGTGCCAGCAGCGTAGTTTCACAGGGGGCTGGAAACACCATATATTTT. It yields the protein CASSVVSQGAGNTIYF.

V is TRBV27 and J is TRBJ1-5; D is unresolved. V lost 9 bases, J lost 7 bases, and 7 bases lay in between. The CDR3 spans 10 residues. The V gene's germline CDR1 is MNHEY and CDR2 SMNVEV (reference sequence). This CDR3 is CARSGQPQHF. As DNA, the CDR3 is TGTGCCAGATCCGGGCAGCCCCAGCATTTT.

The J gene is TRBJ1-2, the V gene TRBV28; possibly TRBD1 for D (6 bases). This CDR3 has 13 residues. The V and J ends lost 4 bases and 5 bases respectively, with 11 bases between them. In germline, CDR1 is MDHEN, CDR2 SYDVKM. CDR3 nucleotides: TGTGCCAGCAGTTCAGCAGGGGCGTATGGCTACACCTTC. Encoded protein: CASSSAGAYGYTF.

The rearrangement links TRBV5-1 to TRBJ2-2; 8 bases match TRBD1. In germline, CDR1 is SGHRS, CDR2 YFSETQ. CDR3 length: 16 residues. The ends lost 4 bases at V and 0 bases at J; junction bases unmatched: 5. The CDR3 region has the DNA TGCGCCAGCAGCGCACGGACAGGGTCGAACACCGGGGAGCTGTTTTTT. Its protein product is CASSARTGSNTGELFF.